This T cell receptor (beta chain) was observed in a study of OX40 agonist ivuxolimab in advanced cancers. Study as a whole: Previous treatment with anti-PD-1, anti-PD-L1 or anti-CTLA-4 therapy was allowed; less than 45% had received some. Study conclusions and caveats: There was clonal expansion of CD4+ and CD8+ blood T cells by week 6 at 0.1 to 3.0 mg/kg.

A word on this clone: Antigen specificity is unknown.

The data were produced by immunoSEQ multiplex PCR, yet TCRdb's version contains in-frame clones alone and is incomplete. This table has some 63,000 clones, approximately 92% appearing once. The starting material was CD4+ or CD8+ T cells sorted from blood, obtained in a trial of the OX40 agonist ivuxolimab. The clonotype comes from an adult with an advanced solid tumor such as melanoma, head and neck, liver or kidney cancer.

In DNA, the CDR3 is TGTGCCAGCAGTTCCAGCCAAGGTGGAGATACGCAGTATTTT. This codes for CASSSSQGGDTQYF. The chain employs TRBV27 and TRBJ2-3; D remains unclear. This CDR3 is 14 amino acids long. V was trimmed by 4 bases and J by 5 bases, leaving 13 bases between them. Germline loops: CDR1 MNHEY, CDR2 SMNVEV (reference sequence).